A single sample is the source of the 21 T cell receptor beta chains below, sequenced in a study of T cell responses to AZD1222 COVID-19 vaccine. Some clones are missing from TCRdb's copy, which holds only in-frame ones; the method was immunoSEQ multiplex PCR. The sample has about 130,000 clones; around 90% are singletons. Specimen: peripheral blood, collected on day 0 of AZD1222 vaccination. These receptors came from an adult in good health.

The rearrangement links TRBV5-4 to TRBJ1-4; D is unclear. The CDR3 is 15 residues long. Trimming removed 2 bases from V and 5 bases from J, with 13 bases in between. Per the germline V gene, CDR1 is SGHNT and CDR2 is YYREEE (reference sequence). The CDR3 nucleotides read TGTGCCAGCAGCTTTTCTCCGACCCAGAATGAAAAACTGTTTTTT. This encodes CASSFSPTQNEKLFF.

The genes are TRBV24-1 and TRBJ2-1, with TRBD2 matching 14 bases. V shed 9 bases and J 8 bases; nucleotides not matched to a gene: 8. The V gene's germline CDR1 is KGHDR and CDR2 SFDVKD. The CDR3 runs to 15 residues. For the CDR3, the DNA is TGTGCCACCGCCCGAAGACTAGCGGGGGGGGATGAGCAGTTCTTC. It yields the protein CATARRLAGGDEQFF.

This chain joins TRBV19 and TRBJ1-2; D uncertain. Germline CDR1 and CDR2: LNHDA and SQIVND (reference sequence). V was pared by 3 bases and J by 12 bases, with 14 bases between. This CDR3 contains 12 residues. The CDR3 DNA sequence: TGTGCCAGTAGTATCTCGGGGTCTGCGGACACCTTC. As protein: CASSISGSADTF.

This clone was counted a single time. The chain combines TRBV27 with TRBJ2-7, with D unclear. The CDR3 extends over 14 amino acids. The V and J ends lost 0 bases and 2 bases respectively, with 8 bases between them. The germline V gene encodes CDR1 MNHEY and CDR2 SMNVEV (reference sequence). CDR3 protein: CASSLSHPTYEQYF. The CDR3, as DNA: TGTGCCAGCAGTTTATCTCACCCAACCTACGAGCAGTACTTC.

This chain links TRBV15 with TRBJ1-5; 8 bases align to TRBD1. The germline CDR1 and CDR2 sequences are LNHNV and YYDKDF (reference sequence). This CDR3 is 16 amino acids long. V was pared by 2 bases and J by 5 bases, with 8 bases of the junction left unmatched. This chain's CDR3 is CATSRQTGGSDQPQHF. The CDR3 DNA follows: TGTGCCACCAGCAGACAAACAGGGGGGTCCGATCAGCCCCAGCATTTT.

The V gene is TRBV7-2, the J gene TRBJ1-2; 10 bases fit TRBD1. Germline lookup yields CDR1 SGHTA and CDR2 FQGNSA. Trimming took 4 bases from V and 0 from J; bases not matched to a gene: 11. The CDR3 totals 18 residues. CDR3 sequence reads: CASSSPRNGQGANYGYTF. CDR3 DNA sequence: TGTGCCAGCAGCTCGCCTAGAAACGGACAGGGGGCTAACTATGGCTACACCTTC.

The rearrangement uses TRBV5-5 and TRBJ1-4; TRBD1 might be the D (5 bases). The CDR3 is 15 residues long. Looked up from germline, CDR1 is SGHKS and CDR2 is YYEKEE (reference sequence). V gave up 1 base and J gave up 4 bases, with 11 bases separating them. The CDR3 region is CASSLMRGVNEKLFF. The CDR3 coding sequence is TGTGCCAGCAGCTTGATGCGAGGGGTTAATGAAAAACTGTTTTTT.

This chain connects TRBV28 to TRBJ1-6, with D possibly TRBD1 on 6 matching bases. The germline V gene has CDR1 MDHEN and CDR2 SYDVKM. The CDR3 spans 16 residues. V shed 6 bases and J shed 7 bases, with 19 bases lying between them. CDR3 sequence reads: CASSPITGYGNSPLHF. CDR3 DNA: TGTGCCAGCAGCCCGATAACAGGGTACGGCAATTCACCCCTCCACTTT.

This chain uses TRBV3-1 (or the pseudogene TRBV3-2) with TRBJ1-1; D ambiguous. The CDR3 is 14 amino acids. The germline V and J ends were trimmed by 8 bases and 3 bases, with 16 bases remaining between them. CDR1 and CDR2 from the germline V gene are LGHDT and YNNKEL (reference sequence). In DNA, the CDR3 is TGTGCCAGCTCCCTTCTGGTAAGGGACACTGAAGCTTTCTTT. It is translated as CASSLLVRDTEAFF.

This clone was picked up one time. This chain uses TRBV6-5 with TRBJ1-2; no firm D call. The germline CDR1 and CDR2 sequences are MNHEY and SVGAGI. Trimming took 7 bases from V and 3 from J, leaving 9 bases between them. The CDR3 spans 12 residues. CDR3 sequence reads: CASTLMDYGYTF. The CDR3 DNA reads TGTGCCAGCACCCTAATGGACTATGGCTACACCTTC.

This chain links TRBV27 with TRBJ2-7; D perhaps matches TRBD1 (6 bases). In germline, CDR1 is MNHEY, CDR2 SMNVEV (reference sequence). The CDR3 loop spans 13 amino acids. Trimming pared 5 bases from V and 4 bases from J, leaving 12 bases between. CDR3 coding DNA: TGTGCCAGCAGTAAAGCAGGGGTTTACGAGCAGTACTTC. It codes for CASSKAGVYEQYF.

The chain combines TRBV18 with TRBJ2-7; possibly TRBD1 for D (6 bases). From germline, CDR1 is KGHSH and CDR2 LQKENI. CDR3 length: 16 amino acids. Trimming left V 3 bases short and J 3 bases short, with 18 bases between. The CDR3 loop reads CASSPVNGGAGYEQYF. The CDR3 coding sequence is TGTGCCAGCTCACCTGTAAATGGGGGCGCCGGCTACGAGCAGTACTTC.

The J gene is TRBJ1-6, the V gene TRBV15; the match to TRBD1 covers 10 bases. This CDR3 contains 14 residues. Germline CDR1 is LNHNV and CDR2 is YYDKDF (reference sequence). After removal of 7 bases from V and 7 bases from J, the junction contained 4 bases not matched to a gene. The CDR3 DNA is TGTGCCACCAAAAGGGACAGGGGAAATTCACCCCTCCACTTT. It specifies CATKRDRGNSPLHF. Full variable domain (remainder filled in from reference TRBV15 and TRBJ1-6): DAMVIQNPRYQVTQFGKPVTLSCSQTLNHNVMYWYQQKSSQAPKLLFHYYDKDFNNEADTPDNFQSRRPNTSFCFLDIRSPGLGDTAMYLCATKRDRGNSPLHFGNGTRLTVT.

This rearrangement joins TRBV4-1 to TRBJ1-1, with D possibly matching TRBD1 (6 bases). CDR1 MGHRA and CDR2 YSYEKL come from the germline V gene. The V end was cut by 5 bases, the J end by 6 bases, with 22 bases between. The CDR3 spans 16 residues. In DNA form, the CDR3 reads TGCGCCAGCAGCTCGACACTCCCACCAGGGGTTTCTGAAGCTTTCTTT. Encoded protein: CASSSTLPPGVSEAFF.

This clone was observed a single time. CDR3 region: CASIKLMNTEAFF. The CDR3 DNA is TGTGCCAGCATAAAGCTCATGAACACTGAAGCTTTCTTT. The genes are TRBV2 and TRBJ1-1; D is unclear. The CDR3 has 13 residues. The germline V gene encodes CDR1 SNHLY and CDR2 FYNNEI. V gave up 7 bases and J gave up 0 bases, with 9 bases separating them.

The rearrangement links TRBV10-3 to TRBJ2-7; TRBD2 agrees at 10 bases. The V gene end was trimmed by 4 bases and the J gene end by 4 bases; junction bases not matched to a gene: 4. Germline CDR1 is ENHRY and CDR2 is SYGVKD. This CDR3 region has 14 residues. The CDR3 here is CAISVSGGMYEQYF. CDR3 nucleotides: TGTGCCATCAGTGTTAGCGGGGGGATGTACGAGCAGTACTTC.

The rearrangement links TRBV19 to TRBJ2-5; 8 positions agree with TRBD1. This CDR3 contains 16 residues. The V segment lost 6 bases and the J segment 4 bases; nucleotides outside the gene matches: 13. The germline V gene encodes CDR1 LNHDA and CDR2 SQIVND (reference sequence). CDR3 bases: TGTGCCAGTAGCCCAGACCGGACAGGGTCGTTAGAGACCCAGTACTTC. It codes for CASSPDRTGSLETQYF.

This chain links TRBV15 with TRBJ1-4; 9 bases fit TRBD1. The CDR3 is made up of 17 amino acids. Trimming took 1 base from V and 3 from J; bases not matched to a gene: 6. CDR1 is LNHNV, CDR2 YYDKDF, per germline (reference sequence). The CDR3 coding sequence is TGTGCCACCAGCAGAGTGGGGGACAGGGCGGCTAATGAAAAACTGTTTTTT. As protein: CATSRVGDRAANEKLFF. The whole variable domain, filled in from reference TRBV15 and TRBJ1-4, reads DAMVIQNPRYQVTQFGKPVTLSCSQTLNHNVMYWYQQKSSQAPKLLFHYYDKDFNNEADTPDNFQSRRPNTSFCFLDIRSPGLGDTAMYLCATSRVGDRAANEKLFFGSGTQLSVL.

The CDR3 nucleotides read TGTGCCAGCAGCTTAGTACAGGGGGAGACCTATGGCTACACCTTC. Residues: CASSLVQGETYGYTF. The rearrangement uses TRBV7-2 and TRBJ1-2; 8 positions match TRBD1. Germline V gives CDR1 SGHTA, CDR2 FQGNSA. The CDR3 length is 15 residues. Unmatched junction bases numbered 5, after V lost 1 base and J lost 4 bases.

This chain connects TRBV5-6 to TRBJ2-4; D not resolved. V gave up 0 bases and J gave up 10 bases, with 8 bases separating them. Germline-derived CDR1 and CDR2 are SGHDT and YYEEEE. The CDR3 runs to 12 residues. CDR3 loop: CASSLGPLIQYF. The CDR3, as DNA: TGTGCCAGCAGCTTGGGTCCCCTTATTCAGTACTTC. The full variable domain, completed using reference TRBV5-6 and TRBJ2-4, is DAGVTQSPTHLIKTRGQQVTLRCSPKSGHDTVSWYQQALGQGPQFIFQYYEEEERQRGNFPDRFSGHQFPNYSSELNVNALLLGDSALYLCASSLGPLIQYFGAGTRLSVL.

V gene TRBV7-2 combines with J gene TRBJ1-2; D unclear. Trimming left V 5 bases short and J 3 bases short, with 13 bases between. The CDR3 is 14 residues long. Germline V gives CDR1 SGHTA, CDR2 FQGNSA. This chain's CDR3 is CASSTYGNDYGYTF. CDR3 nucleotides: TGTGCCAGCAGCACCTATGGTAACGACTATGGCTACACCTTC.